This T cell receptor beta chain was captured in a study of blood T cell repertoires in COVID-19. The overall study: COVID-19 samples from acute and convalescent phases originated in the United States, Italy and Spain.

The protocol was immunoSEQ multiplex PCR, while the TCRdb copy is restricted to in-frame clones and leaves out a portion. The sample consists of roughly 200,000 clones, 80% of them appearing once. The specimen was peripheral blood. This receptor was obtained from a man between 70 and 80 years old with active or convalescent COVID-19.

CDR3: CASSPRGRGHGNTIYF. Written as DNA, the CDR3 is TGTGCCAGCAGCCCACGTGGCCGTGGACATGGAAACACCATATATTTT. The chain combines TRBV9 with TRBJ1-3; possibly TRBD1 for D (5 bases). The germline V gene has CDR1 SGDLS and CDR2 YYNGEE. The CDR3 covers 16 residues. Trimming left V 4 bases short and J 3 bases short, with 17 bases between.